These 2 T cell receptor beta chains originate from one sample sequenced in a study of post-analysis software for immune sequencing data. Each TCR beta cDNA library carried unique molecular identifiers. One entry per CDR3 protein, called by TCRdb with MiXCR from the PCR reads. The sample consists of over 700,000 distinct CDR3 sequences, 25% to 30% of them appearing once. Overall study findings and caveats: Four to six TRBV segments were more frequent in patients than controls; TRBV5-6, TRBV5-1 and TRBV20-1 belonged to this group.

These receptors' antigens are unknown. Material for sequencing was blood. The origin of the receptors is a girl aged 5 to 17 with multiple sclerosis.

This clonotype was recorded a few times. This rearrangement joins TRBV20-1 to TRBJ2-1; TRBD2 aligns across 12 bases. The CDR3 is 19 amino acids. Germline trimming cut 3 bases from V and 0 bases from J; bases unmatched to any gene: 12. Germline lookup yields CDR1 DFQATT and CDR2 SNEGSKA (reference sequence). CDR3 DNA: TGCAGTGCTAGGGGGAAGACTAGCGGGGGCTTAAGCTCCTACAATGAGCAGTTCTTC. It codes for CSARGKTSGGLSSYNEQFF.

V and J are TRBV6-6 and TRBJ1-1, with 7 bases matching TRBD1. V lost 7 bases to trimming and J lost 6 bases; unmatched junction nucleotides: 17. CDR1 is MNHNY, CDR2 SVGAGI, per germline (reference sequence). The CDR3 loop spans 16 amino acids. CDR3 region: CASIHPRGTAPAEAFF. DNA of the CDR3: TGTGCCAGCATTCACCCACGGGGGACAGCTCCCGCTGAAGCTTTCTTT.